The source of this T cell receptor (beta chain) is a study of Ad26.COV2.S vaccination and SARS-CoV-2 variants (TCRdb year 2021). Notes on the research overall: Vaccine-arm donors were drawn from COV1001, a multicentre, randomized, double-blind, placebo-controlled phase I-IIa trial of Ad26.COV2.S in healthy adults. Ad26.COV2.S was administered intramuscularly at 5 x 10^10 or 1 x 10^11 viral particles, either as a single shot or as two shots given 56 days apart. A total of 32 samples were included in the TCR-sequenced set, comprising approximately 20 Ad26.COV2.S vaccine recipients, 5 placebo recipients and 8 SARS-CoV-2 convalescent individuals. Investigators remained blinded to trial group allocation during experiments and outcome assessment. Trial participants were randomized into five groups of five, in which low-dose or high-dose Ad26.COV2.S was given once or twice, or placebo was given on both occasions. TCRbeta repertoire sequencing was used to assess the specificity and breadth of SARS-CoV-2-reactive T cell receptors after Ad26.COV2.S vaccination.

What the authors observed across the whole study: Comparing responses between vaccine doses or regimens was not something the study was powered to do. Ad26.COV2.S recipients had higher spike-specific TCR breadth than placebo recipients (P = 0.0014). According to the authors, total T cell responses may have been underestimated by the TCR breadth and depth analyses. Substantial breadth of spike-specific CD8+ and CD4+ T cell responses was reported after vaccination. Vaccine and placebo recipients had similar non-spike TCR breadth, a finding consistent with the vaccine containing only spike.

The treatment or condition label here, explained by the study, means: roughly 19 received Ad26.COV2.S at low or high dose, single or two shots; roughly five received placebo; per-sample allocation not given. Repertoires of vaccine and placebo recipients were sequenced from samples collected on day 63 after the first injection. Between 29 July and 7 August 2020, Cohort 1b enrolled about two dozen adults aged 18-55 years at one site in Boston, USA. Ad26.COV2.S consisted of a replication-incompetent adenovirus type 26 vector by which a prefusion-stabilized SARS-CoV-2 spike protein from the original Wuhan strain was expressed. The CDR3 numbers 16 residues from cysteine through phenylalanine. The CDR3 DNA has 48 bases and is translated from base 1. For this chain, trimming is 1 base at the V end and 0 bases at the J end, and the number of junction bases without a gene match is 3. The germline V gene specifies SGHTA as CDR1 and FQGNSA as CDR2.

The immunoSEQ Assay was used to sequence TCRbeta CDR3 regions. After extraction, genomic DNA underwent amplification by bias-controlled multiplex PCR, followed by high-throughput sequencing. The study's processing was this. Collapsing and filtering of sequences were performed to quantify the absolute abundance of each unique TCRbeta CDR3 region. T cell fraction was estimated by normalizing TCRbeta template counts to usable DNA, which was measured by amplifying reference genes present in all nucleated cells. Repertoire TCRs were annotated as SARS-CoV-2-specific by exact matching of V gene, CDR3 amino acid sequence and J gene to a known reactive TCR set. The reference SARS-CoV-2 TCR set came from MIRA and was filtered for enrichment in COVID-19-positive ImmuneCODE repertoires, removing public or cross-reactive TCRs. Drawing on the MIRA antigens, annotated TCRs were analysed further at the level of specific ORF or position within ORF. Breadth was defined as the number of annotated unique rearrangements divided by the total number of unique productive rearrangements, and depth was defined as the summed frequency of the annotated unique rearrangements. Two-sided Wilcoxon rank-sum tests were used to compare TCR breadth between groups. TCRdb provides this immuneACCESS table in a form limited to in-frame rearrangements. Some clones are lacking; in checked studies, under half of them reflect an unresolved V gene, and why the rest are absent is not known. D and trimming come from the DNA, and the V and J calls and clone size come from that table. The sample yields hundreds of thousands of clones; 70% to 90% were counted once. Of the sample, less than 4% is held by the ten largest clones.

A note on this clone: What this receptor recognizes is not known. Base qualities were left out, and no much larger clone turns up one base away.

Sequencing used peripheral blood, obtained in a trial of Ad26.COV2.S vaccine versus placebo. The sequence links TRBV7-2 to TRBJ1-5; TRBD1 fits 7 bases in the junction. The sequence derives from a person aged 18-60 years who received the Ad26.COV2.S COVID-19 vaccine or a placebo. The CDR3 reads CASSLGGQISNQPQHF. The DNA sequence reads TGTGCCAGCAGCTTAGGGGGACAGATTAGCAATCAGCCCCAGCATTTT. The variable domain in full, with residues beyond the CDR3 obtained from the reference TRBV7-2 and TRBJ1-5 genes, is GAGVSQSPSNKVTEKGKDVELRCDPISGHTALYWYRQSLGQGLEFLIYFQGNSAPDKSGLPSDRFSAERTGGSVSTLTIQRTQQEDSAVYLCASSLGGQISNQPQHFGDGTRLSIL.